Following are 8 T cell receptor beta chains from one sample sequenced in a study of cytomegalovirus exposure and HLA in healthy donors. The PCR had 60 Vbeta and 13 Jbeta primers. Sequenced by immunoSEQ multiplex PCR; TCRdb stores in-frame clones only, minus some. The sample yields fewer than 200,000 clones, approximately 82% seen once. Sequencing input: PBMCs. These receptors were obtained from a male donor in good health and CMV-seronegative.

The chain has TRBV7-6 and TRBJ1-5; D perhaps matches TRBD1 (5 bases). Per the germline V gene, CDR1 is SGHVS and CDR2 is FNYEAQ. Trimming pared 5 bases from V and 7 bases from J, leaving 12 bases between. The CDR3 extends over 13 amino acids. The CDR3: CASSRSTGQPQHF. The CDR3 DNA reads as TGTGCCAGCAGCCGATCAACAGGACAGCCCCAGCATTTT. The complete variable domain, with remaining parts taken from reference TRBV7-6 and TRBJ1-5, reads GAGVSQSPRYKVTKRGQDVALRCDPISGHVSLYWYRQALGQGPEFLTYFNYEAQQDKSGLPNDRFSAERPEGSISTLTIQRTEQRDSAMYRCASSRSTGQPQHFGDGTRLSIL.

V gene TRBV10-3 combines with J gene TRBJ2-7; D is possibly TRBD1 (6 bases). Trimming took 8 bases from V and 5 from J, leaving 16 bases between them. CDR1 and CDR2 (germline): ENHRY, SYGVKD. The CDR3 extends over 13 amino acids. This CDR3 is CAIWGQGSHEQYF. For the CDR3, the DNA is TGTGCCATCTGGGGGCAGGGGTCCCACGAGCAGTACTTC.

The chain joins TRBV6-5 to TRBJ1-2; the D is unclear. The V gene's germline CDR1 is MNHEY and CDR2 SVGAGI. The V and J ends lost 6 bases and 3 bases respectively, with 11 bases between them. This CDR3 is built from 13 residues. CDR3: CASRRRIDYGYTF. For the CDR3, the DNA is TGTGCCAGCAGGCGGCGGATAGACTATGGCTACACCTTC.

The gene calls are TRBV18 and TRBJ1-1; D is undetermined. CDR1 is KGHSH and CDR2 is LQKENI in the germline V gene. V was cut by 2 bases and J by 2 bases, with 12 bases left in between. The CDR3 length is 15 residues. Here the CDR3 reads CASSPFADINTEAFF. CDR3 DNA: TGTGCCAGCTCACCATTTGCTGACATTAACACTGAAGCTTTCTTT.

The gene calls are TRBV7-2 and TRBJ2-5, with unresolved D. V was cut by 6 bases and J by 7 bases, with 12 bases left in between. Germline CDR1 is SGHTA and CDR2 is FQGNSA. The CDR3 is 12 amino acids. CDR3 protein: CASRQSTGTQYF. As DNA, the CDR3 is TGTGCCAGCAGACAATCCACGGGGACCCAGTACTTC.

The chain employs TRBV5-5 and TRBJ2-5; 8 bases align to TRBD1. Germline trimming cut 4 bases from V and 4 bases from J; bases unmatched to any gene: 3. The germline gives CDR1 SGHKS, CDR2 YYEKEE (reference sequence). This CDR3 spans 13 amino acids. The CDR3 region has the DNA TGTGCCAGCAGCGGACAGGGCGGAGAGACCCAGTACTTC. This gives the protein CASSGQGGETQYF.

The chain uses TRBV6-6 and TRBJ1-2, with D tentatively TRBD1 (6 bases). Germline loops: CDR1 MNHNY, CDR2 SVGAGI (reference sequence). V dropped 6 bases and J dropped 8 bases, with 10 bases sitting between them. The CDR3 sequence is 11 residues long. CDR3 sequence (DNA): TGTGCCAGCAGGCACAGGGACGGCTACACCTTC. Its protein product is CASRHRDGYTF.

This clone was counted a few times. V gene TRBV28 combines with J gene TRBJ1-2, with 9 bases aligning to TRBD1. V lost 3 bases and J lost 5; bases outside the gene matches: 1. Germline values: CDR1 MDHEN, CDR2 SYDVKM. CDR3 length equals 13 residues. The CDR3 region is CASSLGTGYGYTF. In DNA form, the CDR3 reads TGTGCCAGCAGTTTGGGGACAGGGTATGGCTACACCTTC.